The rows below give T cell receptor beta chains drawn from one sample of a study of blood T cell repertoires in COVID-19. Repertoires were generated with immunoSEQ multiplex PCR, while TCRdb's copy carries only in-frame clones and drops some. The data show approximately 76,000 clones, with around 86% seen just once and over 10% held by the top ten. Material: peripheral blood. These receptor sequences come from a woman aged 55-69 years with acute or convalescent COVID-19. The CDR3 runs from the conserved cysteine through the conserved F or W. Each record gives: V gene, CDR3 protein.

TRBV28,CASRESRGGGGGELFF
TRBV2,CASRGQSTDTQYF
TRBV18,CASSPADEQYF
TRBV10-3,CAISERLVVTGELFF
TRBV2,CASFRDLNSPLHF
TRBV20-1,CSVSDTEAFF
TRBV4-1,CASSQDGTPRSYGYTF
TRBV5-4,CASSRDRAANEQFF
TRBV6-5,CASIPSGGYEQYF
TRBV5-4,CASSPRQGEDTQYF
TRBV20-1,CSASSRVNEQFF
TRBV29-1,CSAGDRGVVTEAFF
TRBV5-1,CASSPGLAYNEQFF
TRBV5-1,CASSLVSGATQETQYF
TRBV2,CASSEGTGYEKLFF
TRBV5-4,CASSLQGNSGNTIYF
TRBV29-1,CSAGTSNTGELFF
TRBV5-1,CASSLWGDSNQPQHF
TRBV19,CASSGGGTQYF
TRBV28,CASRGLPGGAHEQYF
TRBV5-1,CASSVQGLNTEAFF
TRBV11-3,CASSPSGRGSTEQFF
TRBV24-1,CATSDPGVQLDTQYF
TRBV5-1,CASSLLAGGPNEQFF
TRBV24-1,CATSAANPGTVLYEQYF
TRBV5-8,CASTPLALVSYNEQFF
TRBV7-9,CASSLPGQNTEAFF
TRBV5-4,CASSPGLAGVSSYNEQFF
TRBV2,CASRGALEPQHF
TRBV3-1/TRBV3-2,CASSLQGKLNTEAFF
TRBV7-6,CASSAGTGNEKLFF
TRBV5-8,CASSFGHPVGYGYTF
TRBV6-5,CASSSNTGELFF
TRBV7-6,CASSSIPGGAANTGELFF
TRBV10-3,CAISELQGPGELFF
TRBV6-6,CASSPSPGTGGIGEQYF
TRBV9,CASSVDPQSYEQYF
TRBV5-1,CASSPGTAAGEQYF
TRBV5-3,CARSFPAGGGAMNTEAFF
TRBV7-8,CASSLVRGLGGNTIYF
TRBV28,CASSPGGRVLETQYF
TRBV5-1,CASSLAAASGGELFF
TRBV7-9,CASSPKDRVATEAFF
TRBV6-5,CASSLDQGYGYTF
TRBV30,CAWSVLRLTGGYTF
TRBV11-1,CASSSQGVGGYTF
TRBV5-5,CASSLPGLNYGYTF
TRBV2,CASSSRGLGEQFF
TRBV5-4,CASSFGTTEQYF